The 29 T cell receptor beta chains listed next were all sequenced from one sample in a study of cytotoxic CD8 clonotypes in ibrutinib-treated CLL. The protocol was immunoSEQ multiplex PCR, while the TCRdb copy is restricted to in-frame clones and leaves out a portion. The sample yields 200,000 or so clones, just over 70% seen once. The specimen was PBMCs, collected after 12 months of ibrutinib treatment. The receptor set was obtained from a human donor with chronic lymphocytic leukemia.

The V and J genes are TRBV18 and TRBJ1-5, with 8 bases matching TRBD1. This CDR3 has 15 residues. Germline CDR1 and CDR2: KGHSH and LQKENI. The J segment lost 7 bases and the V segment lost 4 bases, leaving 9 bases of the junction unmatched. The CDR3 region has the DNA TGTGCCAGCTCACAACAGGGGGAAGTGAGACAGCCCCAGCATTTT. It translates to CASSQQGEVRQPQHF.

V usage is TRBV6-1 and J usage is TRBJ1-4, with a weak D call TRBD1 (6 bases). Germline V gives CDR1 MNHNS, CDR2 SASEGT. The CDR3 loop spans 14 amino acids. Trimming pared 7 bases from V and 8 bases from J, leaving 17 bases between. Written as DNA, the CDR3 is TGTGCCAGCACCAAAGGGGGGGGCTACGAAAAACTGTTTTTT. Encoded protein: CASTKGGGYEKLFF.

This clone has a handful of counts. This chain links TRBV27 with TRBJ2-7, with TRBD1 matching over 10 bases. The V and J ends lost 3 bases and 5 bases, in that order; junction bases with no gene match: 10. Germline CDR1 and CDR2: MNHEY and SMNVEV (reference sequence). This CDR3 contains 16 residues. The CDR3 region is CASSFYTPTGGDEQYF. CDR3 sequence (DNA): TGTGCCAGCAGTTTTTACACCCCGACAGGGGGCGACGAGCAGTACTTC.

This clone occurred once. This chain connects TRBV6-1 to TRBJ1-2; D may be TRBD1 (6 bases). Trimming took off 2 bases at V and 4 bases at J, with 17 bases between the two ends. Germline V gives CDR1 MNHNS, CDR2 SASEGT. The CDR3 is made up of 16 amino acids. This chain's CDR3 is CASSESGGRGIYGYTF. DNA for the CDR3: TGTGCCAGCAGTGAATCGGGGGGGAGGGGGATCTATGGCTACACCTTC.

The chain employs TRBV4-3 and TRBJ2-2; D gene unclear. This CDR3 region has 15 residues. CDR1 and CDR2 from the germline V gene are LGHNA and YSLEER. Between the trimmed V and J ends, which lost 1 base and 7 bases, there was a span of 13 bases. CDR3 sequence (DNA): TGCGCCAGCAGCCAAGCGTTCATGAGGAGCGGGGAGCTGTTTTTT. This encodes CASSQAFMRSGELFF.

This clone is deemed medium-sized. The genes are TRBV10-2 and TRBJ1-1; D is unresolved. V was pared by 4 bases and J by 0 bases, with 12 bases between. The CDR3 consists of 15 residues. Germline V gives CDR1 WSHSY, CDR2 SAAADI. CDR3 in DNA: TGCGCCAGCAGTGTAAGTTTAACAGTGAACACTGAAGCTTTCTTT. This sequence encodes CASSVSLTVNTEAFF.

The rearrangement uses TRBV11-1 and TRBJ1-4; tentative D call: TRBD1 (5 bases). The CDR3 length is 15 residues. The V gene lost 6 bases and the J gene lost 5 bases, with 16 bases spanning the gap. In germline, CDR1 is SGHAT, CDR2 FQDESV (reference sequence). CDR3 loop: CASRQEDGYNEKLFF. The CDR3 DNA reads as TGTGCCAGCAGACAGGAGGACGGCTACAATGAAAAACTGTTTTTT.

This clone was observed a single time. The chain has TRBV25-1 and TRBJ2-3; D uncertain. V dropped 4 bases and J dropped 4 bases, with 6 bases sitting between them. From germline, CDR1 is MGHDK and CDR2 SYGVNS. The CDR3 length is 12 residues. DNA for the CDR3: TGTGCCAGCAGTGGAGATGCAGATACGCAGTATTTT. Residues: CASSGDADTQYF.

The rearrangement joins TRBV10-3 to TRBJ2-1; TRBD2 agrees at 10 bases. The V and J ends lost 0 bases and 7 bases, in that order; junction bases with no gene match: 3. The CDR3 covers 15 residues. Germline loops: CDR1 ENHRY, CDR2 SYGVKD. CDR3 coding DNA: TGTGCCATCAGTGAGTCTAGCGGGGGGTTAAATGAGCAGTTCTTC. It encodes CAISESSGGLNEQFF.

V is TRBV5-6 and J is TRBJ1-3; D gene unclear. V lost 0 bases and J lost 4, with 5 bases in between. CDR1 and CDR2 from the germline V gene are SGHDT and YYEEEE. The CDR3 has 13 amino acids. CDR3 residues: CASSLDFGNTIYF. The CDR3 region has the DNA TGTGCCAGCAGCTTGGATTTCGGAAACACCATATATTTT.

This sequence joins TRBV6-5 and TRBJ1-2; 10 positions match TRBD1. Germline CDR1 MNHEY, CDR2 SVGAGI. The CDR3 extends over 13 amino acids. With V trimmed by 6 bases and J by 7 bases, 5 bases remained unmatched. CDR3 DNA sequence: TGTGCCAGCAGGCCGACAGGGGGCACTGGCTACACCTTC. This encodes CASRPTGGTGYTF.

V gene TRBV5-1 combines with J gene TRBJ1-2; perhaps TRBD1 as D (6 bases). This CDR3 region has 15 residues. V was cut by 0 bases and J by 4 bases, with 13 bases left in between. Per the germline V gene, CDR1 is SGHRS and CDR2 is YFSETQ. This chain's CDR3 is CASSLDPDRSYGYTF. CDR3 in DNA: TGCGCCAGCAGCTTGGACCCGGACAGATCCTATGGCTACACCTTC.

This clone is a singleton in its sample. Here the CDR3 DNA reads TGTGCCAGCAGCTTCACCGGGGCTACCTCTGGAAACACCATATATTTT. It is translated as CASSFTGATSGNTIYF. This chain links TRBV11-1 with TRBJ1-3; D may be TRBD1 (5 bases). Trimming pared 3 bases from V and 0 bases from J, leaving 12 bases between. Germline V gene data show CDR1 as SGHAT and CDR2 as FQDESV (reference sequence). The CDR3 contains 16 residues.

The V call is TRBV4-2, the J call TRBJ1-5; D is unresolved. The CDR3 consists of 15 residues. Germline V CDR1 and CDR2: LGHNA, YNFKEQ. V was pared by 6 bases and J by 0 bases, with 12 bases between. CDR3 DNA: TGTGCCAGCAGTCCTTCGGCCGATAGCAATCAGCCCCAGCATTTT. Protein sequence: CASSPSADSNQPQHF.

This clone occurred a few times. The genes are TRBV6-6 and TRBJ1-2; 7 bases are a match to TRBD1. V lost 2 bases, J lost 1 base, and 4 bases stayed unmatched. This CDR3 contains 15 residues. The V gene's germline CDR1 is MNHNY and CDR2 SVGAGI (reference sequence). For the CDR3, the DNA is TGTGCCAGCAGTTACCAAGGGGGCATTAACTATGGCTACACCTTC. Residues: CASSYQGGINYGYTF.

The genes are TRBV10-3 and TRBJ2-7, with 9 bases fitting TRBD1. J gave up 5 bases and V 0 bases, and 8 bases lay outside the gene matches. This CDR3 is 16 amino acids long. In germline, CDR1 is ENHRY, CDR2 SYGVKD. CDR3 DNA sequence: TGTGCCATCAGTGAGTCGATAAGGACAGGGGCAGACGAGCAGTACTTC. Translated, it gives CAISESIRTGADEQYF.

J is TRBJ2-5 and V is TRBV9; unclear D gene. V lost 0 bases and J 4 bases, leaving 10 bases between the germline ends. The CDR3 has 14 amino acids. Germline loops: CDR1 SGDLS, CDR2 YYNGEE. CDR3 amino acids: CASSVGGIRETQYF. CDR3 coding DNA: TGTGCCAGCAGCGTAGGTGGGATTCGAGAGACCCAGTACTTC.

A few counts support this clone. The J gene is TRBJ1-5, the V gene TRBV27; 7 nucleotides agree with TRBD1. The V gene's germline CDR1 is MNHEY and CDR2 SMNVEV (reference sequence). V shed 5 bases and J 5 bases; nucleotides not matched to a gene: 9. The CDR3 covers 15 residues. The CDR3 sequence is CASSPTTGYYQPQHF. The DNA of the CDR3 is TGTGCCAGCAGTCCAACGACAGGGTACTATCAGCCCCAGCATTTT.

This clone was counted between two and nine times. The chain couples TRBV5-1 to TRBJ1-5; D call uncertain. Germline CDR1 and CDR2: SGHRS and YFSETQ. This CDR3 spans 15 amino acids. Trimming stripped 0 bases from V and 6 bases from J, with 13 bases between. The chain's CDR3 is CASSLAPDGVQPQHF. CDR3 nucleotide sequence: TGCGCCAGCAGCTTGGCTCCGGACGGAGTTCAGCCCCAGCATTTT. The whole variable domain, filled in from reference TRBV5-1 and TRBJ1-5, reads KAGVTQTPRYLIKTRGQQVTLSCSPISGHRSVSWYQQTPGQGLQFLFEYFSETQRNKGNFPGRFSGRQFSNSRSEMNVSTLELGDSALYLCASSLAPDGVQPQHFGDGTRLSIL.

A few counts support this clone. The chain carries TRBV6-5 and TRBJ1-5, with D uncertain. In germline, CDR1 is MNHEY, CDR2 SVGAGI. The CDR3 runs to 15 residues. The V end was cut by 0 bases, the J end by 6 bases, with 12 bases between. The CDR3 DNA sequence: TGTGCCAGCAGTTACTCGACCGCCCCTAGTCAGCCCCAGCATTTT. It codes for CASSYSTAPSQPQHF.

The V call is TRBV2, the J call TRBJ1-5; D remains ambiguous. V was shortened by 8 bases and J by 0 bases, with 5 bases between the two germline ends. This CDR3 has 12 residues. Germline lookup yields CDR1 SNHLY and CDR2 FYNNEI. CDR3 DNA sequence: TGTGCCAGCCAGGATAGCAATCAGCCCCAGCATTTT. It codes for CASQDSNQPQHF. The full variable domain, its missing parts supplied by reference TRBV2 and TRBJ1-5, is EPEVTQTPSHQVTQMGQEVILRCVPISNHLYFYWYRQILGQKVEFLVSFYNNEISEKSEIFDDQFSVERPDGSNFTLKIRSTKLEDSAMYFCASQDSNQPQHFGDGTRLSIL.

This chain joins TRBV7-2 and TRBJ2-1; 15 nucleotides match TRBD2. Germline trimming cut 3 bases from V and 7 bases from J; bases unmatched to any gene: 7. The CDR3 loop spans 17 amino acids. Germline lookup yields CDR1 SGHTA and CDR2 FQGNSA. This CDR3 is CASSLRWTSGRVNEQFF. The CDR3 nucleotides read TGTGCCAGCAGCTTGCGATGGACTAGCGGGAGGGTGAATGAGCAGTTCTTC.

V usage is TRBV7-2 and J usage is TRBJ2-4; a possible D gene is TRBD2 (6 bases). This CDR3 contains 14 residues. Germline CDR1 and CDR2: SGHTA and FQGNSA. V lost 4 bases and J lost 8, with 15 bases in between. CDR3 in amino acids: CASSSRDFQHIQYF. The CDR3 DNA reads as TGTGCCAGCAGCTCGCGGGACTTTCAACACATTCAGTACTTC. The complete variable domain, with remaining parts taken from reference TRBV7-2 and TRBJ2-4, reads GAGVSQSPSNKVTEKGKDVELRCDPISGHTALYWYRQSLGQGLEFLIYFQGNSAPDKSGLPSDRFSAERTGGSVSTLTIQRTQQEDSAVYLCASSSRDFQHIQYFGAGTRLSVL.

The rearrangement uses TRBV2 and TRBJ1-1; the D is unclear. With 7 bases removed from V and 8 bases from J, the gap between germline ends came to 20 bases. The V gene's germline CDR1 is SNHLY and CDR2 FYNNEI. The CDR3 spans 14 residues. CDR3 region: CASTIHGEASEAFF. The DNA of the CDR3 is TGTGCCAGCACCATACACGGGGAAGCCAGCGAAGCTTTCTTT.

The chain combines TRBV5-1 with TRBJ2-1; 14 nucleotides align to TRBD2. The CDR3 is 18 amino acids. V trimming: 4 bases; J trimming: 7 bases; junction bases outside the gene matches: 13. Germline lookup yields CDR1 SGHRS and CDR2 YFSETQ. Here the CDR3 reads CASSLRTGTSGGLNEQFF. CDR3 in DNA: TGCGCCAGCAGCCTCCGGACCGGGACTAGCGGGGGTTTGAATGAGCAGTTCTTC.

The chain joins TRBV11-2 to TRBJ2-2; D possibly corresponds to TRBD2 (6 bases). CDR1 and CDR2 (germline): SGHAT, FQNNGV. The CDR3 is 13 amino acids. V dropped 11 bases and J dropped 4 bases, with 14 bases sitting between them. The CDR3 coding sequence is TGTGCCCAGCGGGCTTACTCCACCGGGGAGCTGTTTTTT. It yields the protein CAQRAYSTGELFF. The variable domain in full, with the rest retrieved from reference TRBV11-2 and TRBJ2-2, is EAGVAQSPRYKIIEKRQSVAFWCNPISGHATLYWYQQILGQGPKLLIQFQNNGVVDDSQLPKDRFSAERLKGVDSTLKIQPAKLEDSAVYLCAQRAYSTGELFFGEGSRLTVL.

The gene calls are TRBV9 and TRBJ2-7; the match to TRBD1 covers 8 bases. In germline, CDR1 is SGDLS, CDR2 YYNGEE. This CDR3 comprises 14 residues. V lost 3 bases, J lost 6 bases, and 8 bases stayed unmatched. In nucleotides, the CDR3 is TGTGCCAGCAGCGGACAGGGGATTGTGGTCGAGCAGTACTTC. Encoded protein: CASSGQGIVVEQYF.

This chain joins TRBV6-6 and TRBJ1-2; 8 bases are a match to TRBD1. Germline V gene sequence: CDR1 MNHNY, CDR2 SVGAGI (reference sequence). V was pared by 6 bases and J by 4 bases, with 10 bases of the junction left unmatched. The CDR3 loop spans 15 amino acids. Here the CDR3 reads CASRHFQGAFYGYTF. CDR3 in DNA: TGTGCCAGCAGACACTTTCAGGGGGCTTTCTATGGCTACACCTTC.

The CDR3 here is CASSQEENRGNYGYTF. The CDR3 DNA is TGTGCCAGCAGCCAAGAGGAGAACAGGGGCAACTATGGCTACACCTTC. J is TRBJ1-2 and V is TRBV4-2; 7 nucleotides match TRBD1. The junction had 6 bases not matched to a gene; V was cut back by 0 bases and J by 2 bases. CDR3 length equals 16 residues. Germline V gene sequence: CDR1 LGHNA, CDR2 YNFKEQ.